Sequencing of this TCR beta chain was carried out in a study of T cells in tumors after PD-1 blockade. The wider study: No patient had prior checkpoint blockade, systemic immunosuppression, or radiotherapy within 4 weeks. Daily vismodegib 150 mg continued in a subset of anti-PD-1-treated patients. Peripheral blood samples averaged 36,536 unique clonotypes and 113,528 templates.

The data were produced by immunoSEQ multiplex PCR, yet TCRdb's version contains in-frame clones alone and is incomplete. The repertoire includes around 46,000 clones, 60% to 80% of them detected once, and approximately 16% sits in the top ten. J lost 5 bases, V lost 4 bases, and 2 bases had no gene match. The CDR3 consists of 13 residues. Germline CDR1 reads SSHAT; CDR2 reads FNYEAQ (reference sequence). Study-wide findings and caveats: Some novel exhausted tumor clones appeared in pre-treatment blood, suggesting peripheral recruitment.

Points on this clone: What it recognizes is unknown.

This sequence was found in a human donor with basal cell carcinoma. The chain carries TRBV7-7 and TRBJ2-5; the match to TRBD1 covers 9 bases. Specimen: PBMCs, collected before anti-PD-1 treatment. The CDR3 sequence is CASSSDRGETQYF. The CDR3 nucleotides are TGTGCCAGCAGCTCGGACAGGGGTGAGACCCAGTACTTC.